This TCR beta chain stems from a study of high-grade serous ovarian cancer treatment subgroups. The tumor samples were collected prior to definitive surgery or chemotherapy. Whole-study results and caveats: Repertoire similarity ranged about 0.1 to 0.85 between tumors of one patient. Clonal relatedness tracked neoantigen level, and by trend copy number and mutation load.

As concerns this clone: Its antigen remains unknown.

Germline assignment: CDR1 LNHDA and CDR2 SQIVND (reference sequence). This CDR3 has 15 amino acids. Trimming cost V 2 bases and J 9 bases, with 17 bases left between them. TCRdb's table, derived via immunoSEQ multiplex PCR, lists solely in-frame clones and lacks some. Here the sample spans thousands of clones, more than 85% being singletons. The V gene is TRBV19, the J gene TRBJ2-1; unclear D gene. This TCR was sampled from a human donor with high-grade serous ovarian cancer. The sequenced sample consisted of tumor tissue. The CDR3 DNA reads TGTGCCAGTAGTATAATTTCAGGATCTAGGAGTGAGCAGTTCTTC. Translating gives CASSIISGSRSEQFF.